The source of this T cell receptor beta chain is a study of cytomegalovirus exposure and HLA in healthy donors. Study-wide points: A later analysis found that most CMV-associated TCR beta chains appeared HLA-restricted.

The germline gives CDR1 SGDLS, CDR2 YYNGEE. Trimming at V came to 0 bases and at J to 6 bases, leaving 13 bases not matched to a gene. This CDR3 spans 18 amino acids. The primer mix had 60 Vbeta and 13 Jbeta primers. TCRdb's table, derived via immunoSEQ multiplex PCR, lists solely in-frame clones and lacks some. The sample lists tens of thousands of clones, roughly 76% occurring once. Remarks on this clone: The antigen is unknown.

The chain employs TRBV9 and TRBJ2-1, with 9 bases that match TRBD2. The receptor was isolated from a male donor in good health and CMV-seropositive. Sequencing used PBMCs. CDR3 nucleotides: TGTGCCAGCAGCGTAGAGCCCCAGGGAGGGCGGGGGGGCAATGAGCAGTTCTTC. The encoded protein is CASSVEPQGGRGGNEQFF. The complete variable domain, with remaining parts taken from reference TRBV9 and TRBJ2-1, reads DSGVTQTPKHLITATGQRVTLRCSPRSGDLSVYWYQQSLDQGLQFLIQYYNGEERAKGNILERFSAQQFPDLHSELNLSSLELGDSALYFCASSVEPQGGRGGNEQFFGPGTRLTVL.